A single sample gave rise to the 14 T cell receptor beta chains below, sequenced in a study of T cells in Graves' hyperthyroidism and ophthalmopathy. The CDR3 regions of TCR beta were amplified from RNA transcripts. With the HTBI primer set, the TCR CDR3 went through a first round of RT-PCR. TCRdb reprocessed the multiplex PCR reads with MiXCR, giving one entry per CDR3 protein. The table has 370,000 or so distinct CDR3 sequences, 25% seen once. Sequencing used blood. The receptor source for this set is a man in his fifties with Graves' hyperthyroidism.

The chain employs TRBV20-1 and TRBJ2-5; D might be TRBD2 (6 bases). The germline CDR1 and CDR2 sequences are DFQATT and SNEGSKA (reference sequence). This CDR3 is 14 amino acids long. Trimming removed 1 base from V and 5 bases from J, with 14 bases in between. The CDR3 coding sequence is TGCAGTGCTAGAGGACGGGAGACGGTGGAGACCCAGTACTTC. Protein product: CSARGRETVETQYF.

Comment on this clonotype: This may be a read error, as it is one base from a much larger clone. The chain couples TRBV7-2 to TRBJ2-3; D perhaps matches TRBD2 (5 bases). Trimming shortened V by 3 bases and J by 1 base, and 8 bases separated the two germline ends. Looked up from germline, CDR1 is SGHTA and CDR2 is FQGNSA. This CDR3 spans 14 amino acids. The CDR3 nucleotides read TGTGCCAGCAGCTTGGACGGGGGCACAGATACGCAGTATTTT. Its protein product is CASSLDGGTDTQYF.

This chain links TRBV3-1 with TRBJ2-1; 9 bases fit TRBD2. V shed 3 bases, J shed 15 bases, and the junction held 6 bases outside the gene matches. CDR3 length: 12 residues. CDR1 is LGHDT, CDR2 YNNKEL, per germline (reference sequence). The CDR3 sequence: CASSQSAGLAFF. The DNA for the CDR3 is TGTGCCAGCAGCCAGTCTGCGGGACTAGCGTTCTTC.

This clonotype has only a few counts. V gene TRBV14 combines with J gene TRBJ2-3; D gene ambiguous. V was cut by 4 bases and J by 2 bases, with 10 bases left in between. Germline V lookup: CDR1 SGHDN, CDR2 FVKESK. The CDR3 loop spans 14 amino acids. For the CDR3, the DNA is TGTGCCAGCAGCCGGTACGTGGTCACAGATACGCAGTATTTT. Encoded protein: CASSRYVVTDTQYF.

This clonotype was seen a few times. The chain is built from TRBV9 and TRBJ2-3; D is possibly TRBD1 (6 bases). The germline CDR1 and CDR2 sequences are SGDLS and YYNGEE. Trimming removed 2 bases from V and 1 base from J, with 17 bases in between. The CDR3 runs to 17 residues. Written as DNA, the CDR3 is TGTGCCAGCAGCGTTAATCCGGGACAACCTCGCACAGATACGCAGTATTTT. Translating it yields CASSVNPGQPRTDTQYF.

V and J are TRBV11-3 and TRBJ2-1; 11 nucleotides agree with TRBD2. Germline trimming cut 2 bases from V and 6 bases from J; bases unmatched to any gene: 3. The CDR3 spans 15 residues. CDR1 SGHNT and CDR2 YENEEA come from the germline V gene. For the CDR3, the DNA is TGTGCCAGCAGCTTACTAGCGGGAGGTAGCAATGAGCAGTTCTTC. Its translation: CASSLLAGGSNEQFF.

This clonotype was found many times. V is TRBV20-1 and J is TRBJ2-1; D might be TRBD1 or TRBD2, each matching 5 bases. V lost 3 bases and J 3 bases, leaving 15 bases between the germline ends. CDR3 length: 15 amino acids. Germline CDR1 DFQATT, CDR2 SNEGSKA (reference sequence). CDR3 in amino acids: CSASPGRNFYNEQFF. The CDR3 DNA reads TGCAGTGCTAGCCCGGGACGCAACTTCTACAATGAGCAGTTCTTC.

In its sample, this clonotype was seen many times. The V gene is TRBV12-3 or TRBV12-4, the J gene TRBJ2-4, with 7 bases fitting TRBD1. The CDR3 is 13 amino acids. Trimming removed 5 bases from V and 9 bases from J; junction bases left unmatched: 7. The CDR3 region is CASSTTGRGIQYF. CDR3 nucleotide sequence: TGTGCCAGCAGTACGACAGGGAGAGGCATTCAGTACTTC.

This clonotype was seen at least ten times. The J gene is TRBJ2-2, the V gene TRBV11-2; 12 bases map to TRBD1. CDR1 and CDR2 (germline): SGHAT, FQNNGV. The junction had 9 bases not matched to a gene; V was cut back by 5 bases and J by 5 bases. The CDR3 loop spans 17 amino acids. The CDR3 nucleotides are TGTGCCAGCAGCGTAGGGACAGGGGGCAGTTTGACCGGGGAGCTGTTTTTT. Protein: CASSVGTGGSLTGELFF. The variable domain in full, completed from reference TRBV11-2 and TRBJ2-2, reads EAGVAQSPRYKIIEKRQSVAFWCNPISGHATLYWYQQILGQGPKLLIQFQNNGVVDDSQLPKDRFSAERLKGVDSTLKIQPAKLEDSAVYLCASSVGTGGSLTGELFFGEGSRLTVL.

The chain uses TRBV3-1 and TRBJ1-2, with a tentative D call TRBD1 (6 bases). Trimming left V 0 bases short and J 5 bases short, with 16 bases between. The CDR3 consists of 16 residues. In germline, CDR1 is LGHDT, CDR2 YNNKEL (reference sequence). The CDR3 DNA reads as TGTGCCAGCAGCCAAGATCGGACAGATTTCTTGTATGGCTACACCTTC. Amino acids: CASSQDRTDFLYGYTF.

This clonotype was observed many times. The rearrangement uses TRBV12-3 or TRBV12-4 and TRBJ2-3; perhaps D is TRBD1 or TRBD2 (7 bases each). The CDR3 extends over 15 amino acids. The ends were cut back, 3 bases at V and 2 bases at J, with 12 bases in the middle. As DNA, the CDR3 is TGTGCCAGCAGTTTTGGGAGGGGGCTCACAGATACGCAGTATTTT. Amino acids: CASSFGRGLTDTQYF.

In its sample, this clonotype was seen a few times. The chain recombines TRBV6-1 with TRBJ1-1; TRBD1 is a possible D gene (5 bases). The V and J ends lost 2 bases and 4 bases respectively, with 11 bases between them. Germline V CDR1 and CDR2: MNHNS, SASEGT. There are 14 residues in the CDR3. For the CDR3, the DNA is TGTGCCAGCAGTGAAAGTGGGGGTGGCACTGAAGCTTTCTTT. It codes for CASSESGGGTEAFF.

CDR3 coding DNA: TGTGCCAGCAGCCCTAACAGGGGGCCCCCCAACACCGGGGAGCTGTTTTTT. It specifies CASSPNRGPPNTGELFF. V gene TRBV6-1 combines with J gene TRBJ2-2; 9 bases agree with TRBD1. CDR3 length: 17 residues. Germline CDR1 and CDR2: MNHNS and SASEGT. V lost 6 bases to trimming and J lost 2 bases; unmatched junction nucleotides: 10.

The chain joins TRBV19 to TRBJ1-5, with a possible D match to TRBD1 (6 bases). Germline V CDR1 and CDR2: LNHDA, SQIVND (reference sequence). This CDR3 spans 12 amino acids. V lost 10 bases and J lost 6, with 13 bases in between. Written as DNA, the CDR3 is TGTGCCACAGGGAGGGGGGGTCAGCCCCAGCATTTT. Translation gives CATGRGGQPQHF. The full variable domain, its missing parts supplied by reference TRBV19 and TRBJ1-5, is DGGITQSPKYLFRKEGQNVTLSCEQNLNHDAMYWYRQDPGQGLRLIYYSQIVNDFQKGDIAEGYSVSREKKESFPLTVTSAQKNPTAFYLCATGRGGQPQHFGDGTRLSIL.